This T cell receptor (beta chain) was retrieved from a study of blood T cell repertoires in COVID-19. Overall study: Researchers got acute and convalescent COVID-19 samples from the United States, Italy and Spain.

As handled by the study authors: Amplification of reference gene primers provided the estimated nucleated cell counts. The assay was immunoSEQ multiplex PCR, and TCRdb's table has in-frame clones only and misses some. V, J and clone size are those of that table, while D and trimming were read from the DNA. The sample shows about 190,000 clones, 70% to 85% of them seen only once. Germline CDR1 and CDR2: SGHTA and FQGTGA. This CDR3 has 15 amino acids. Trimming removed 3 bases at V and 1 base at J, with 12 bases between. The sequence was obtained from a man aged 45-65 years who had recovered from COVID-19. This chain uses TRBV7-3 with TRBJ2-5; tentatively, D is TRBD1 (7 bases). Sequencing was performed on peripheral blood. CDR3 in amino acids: CASSLTGTGQETQYF. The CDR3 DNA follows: TGTGCCAGCAGCTTGACAGGGACTGGCCAAGAGACCCAGTACTTC.